The 23 T cell receptor beta chains given below trace back to one sample, sequenced in a study of vaccination and CD4 T cells after COVID-19 (dated by TCRdb to between 2021 and 2023). The treatment or condition label on this specimen signifies: roughly 10-day PBMC culture with coronavirus spike peptide pools or control peptides (ViraFEST assay). These receptors lack a known antigen. The library was built by means of PCR. The instrument was an Illumina iSeq 100. TCR sequencing of DNA from cultured CD4+ T cells used the Oncomine TCR Beta short-read assay at the Johns Hopkins FTIC core. TCRdb reprocessed the public reads (quality trimming at Q25 with fastp, clone calling with MiXCR) and kept in-frame beta chains. Every distinct CDR3 protein forms one entry, paired with its most common genes and DNA. The sample data list about 19,000 distinct CDR3 sequences, and just over 60% of these were observed just once. In total, the top ten clones hold around 7.8% of the sample.

Sequences were obtained from CD4+ T cells from blood, cultured in vitro. The receptors were gathered from a human donor who had recovered from COVID-19.

V usage is TRBV10-3 and J usage is TRBJ2-2; TRBD2 matches at 10 bases. This CDR3 region has 14 residues. Germline assignment: CDR1 ENHRY and CDR2 SYGVKD. The trim removed 8 bases at V and 4 bases at J, leaving 4 bases unmatched. The CDR3 protein is CAILAGVGTGELFF. The CDR3 nucleotides are TGTGCCATCCTAGCGGGAGTGGGCACCGGGGAGCTGTTTTTT.

V gene TRBV11-2 combines with J gene TRBJ2-7; TRBD2 might be the D (6 bases). The CDR3 is 15 amino acids. Trimming shortened V by 5 bases and J by 5 bases, and 19 bases separated the two germline ends. Germline V gene lookup returns CDR1 SGHAT and CDR2 FQNNGV. CDR3 in amino acids: CASSDFAGFQNEQYF. The CDR3 region has the DNA TGTGCCAGCAGCGATTTTGCGGGATTTCAAAACGAGCAGTACTTC.

This clonotype was recorded only once. The genes are TRBV2 and TRBJ2-7, with 7 positions matching TRBD2. This CDR3 region has 13 residues. V was clipped by 8 bases and J by 3 bases; unmatched bases: 7. Germline V lookup: CDR1 SNHLY, CDR2 FYNNEI. The DNA for the CDR3 is TGTGCCAGCCTTCGGGAGGTGAGCTACGAGCAGTACTTC. Translated, it gives CASLREVSYEQYF.

The J gene is TRBJ1-1, the V gene TRBV3-1; D is undetermined. The CDR3 has 13 residues. The germline V and J ends were trimmed by 0 bases and 5 bases, with 7 bases remaining between them. Per germline, CDR1 LGHDT and CDR2 YNNKEL (reference sequence). CDR3 sequence (DNA): TGTGCCAGCAGCCAAGACAGCCAAACTGAAGCTTTCTTT. Amino acids: CASSQDSQTEAFF.

The rearrangement uses TRBV7-9 and TRBJ2-5; D is unresolved. CDR1 and CDR2 from the germline V gene are SEHNR and FQNEAQ (reference sequence). Deletions cut 1 base from V and 4 bases from J, with 7 bases between. This CDR3 is 13 amino acids long. For the CDR3, the DNA is TGTGCCAGCAGCTTAGATGAGCCAGAGACCCAGTACTTC. Its translation: CASSLDEPETQYF. Complete variable domain (other parts from reference TRBV7-9 and TRBJ2-5): DTGVSQNPRHKITKRGQNVTFRCDPISEHNRLYWYRQTLGQGPEFLTYFQNEAQLEKSRLLSDRFSAERPKGSFSTLEIQRTEQGDSAMYLCASSLDEPETQYFGPGTRLLVL.

The chain is built from TRBV7-2 and TRBJ1-2; D gene ambiguous. The ends were cut back, 1 base at V and 6 bases at J, with 9 bases in the middle. The CDR3 is 13 amino acids. CDR1 is SGHTA and CDR2 is FQGNSA in the germline V gene. CDR3: CASSLDLSNGYTF. CDR3 nucleotide sequence: TGTGCCAGCAGCTTAGATCTATCGAATGGCTACACCTTC.

The genes are TRBV7-3 and TRBJ2-1, with TRBD2 identical over 7 bases. Germline V CDR1 and CDR2: SGHTA, FQGTGA. The CDR3 has 15 residues. Trimming cost V 2 bases and J 7 bases; bases outside gene matches: 8. This CDR3 reads CASSLDGRWGNEQFF. The CDR3 nucleotides read TGTGCCAGCAGCTTAGACGGGAGGTGGGGGAATGAGCAGTTCTTC.

The gene calls are TRBV29-1 and TRBJ2-3, with 7 positions matching TRBD2. Germline V gene lookup returns CDR1 SQVTM and CDR2 ANQGSEA. The CDR3 is 12 residues long. The V and J ends lost 4 bases and 5 bases, in that order; junction bases with no gene match: 3. CDR3 sequence reads: CSVGEGRDTQYF. The CDR3 bases are TGCAGCGTTGGGGAGGGGAGAGATACGCAGTATTTT.

The chain joins TRBV7-9 to TRBJ1-1, with unresolved D. The V gene's germline CDR1 is SEHNR and CDR2 FQNEAQ (reference sequence). Trimming stripped 3 bases from V and 3 bases from J, with 8 bases between. This CDR3 has 13 residues. This CDR3 reads CASSFNMDTEAFF. In DNA form, the CDR3 reads TGTGCCAGCAGCTTTAACATGGACACTGAAGCTTTCTTT.

This chain uses TRBV19 with TRBJ1-1, with D uncertain. CDR1 is LNHDA, CDR2 SQIVND, per germline (reference sequence). This CDR3 is 15 amino acids long. Deletions cut 7 bases from V and 4 bases from J, with 19 bases between. The CDR3 DNA is TGTGCCAGTACCCCTGGGCAGGTATATAGCACTGAAGCTTTCTTT. It specifies CASTPGQVYSTEAFF.

This chain joins TRBV5-4 and TRBJ2-3; 8 bases map to TRBD1. Germline CDR1 and CDR2: SGHNT and YYREEE (reference sequence). After removal of 3 bases from V and 0 bases from J, the junction contained 3 bases not matched to a gene. The CDR3 totals 15 residues. CDR3 nucleotides: TGTGCCAGCAGCTCCGGACAGGGAAGCACAGATACGCAGTATTTT. It is translated as CASSSGQGSTDTQYF.

The V call is TRBV7-4, the J call TRBJ2-3, with D uncertain. The CDR3 is 10 residues long. Germline V gene sequence: CDR1 SGHVT, CDR2 SQSDAQ. V was pared by 7 bases and J by 7 bases, with 6 bases between. CDR3 sequence (DNA): TGTGCCAGCACTTGGTATACGCAGTATTTT. Its protein product is CASTWYTQYF.

This clonotype was counted between two and nine times. The V and J genes are TRBV24-1 and TRBJ1-2; 8 nucleotides match TRBD1. CDR3 length equals 15 residues. With 4 bases clipped from V and 4 bases from J, the junction kept 7 bases outside the gene matches. CDR1 is KGHDR and CDR2 is SFDVKD in the germline V gene. In nucleotides, the CDR3 is TGTGCCACCAGTGACGAGACAGGGGACGGCTATGGCTACACCTTC. It yields the protein CATSDETGDGYGYTF.

The chain recombines TRBV27 with TRBJ1-1; D might be TRBD1 (5 bases). CDR1 MNHEY and CDR2 SMNVEV come from the germline V gene (reference sequence). This CDR3 is 14 amino acids long. The ends were cut back, 3 bases at V and 5 bases at J, with 13 bases in the middle. The CDR3 reads CASSFEGSGTEAFF. CDR3 in DNA: TGTGCCAGCAGTTTTGAGGGGTCGGGGACTGAAGCTTTCTTT.

This sequence joins TRBV5-4 and TRBJ1-2; D not certain. CDR1 is SGHNT and CDR2 is YYREEE in the germline V gene (reference sequence). Trimming took off 1 base at V and 3 bases at J, with 10 bases between the two ends. The CDR3 is 14 amino acids. DNA of the CDR3: TGTGCCAGCAGCTTGTCGGGAGACTACTATGGCTACACCTTC. This gives the protein CASSLSGDYYGYTF.

This clonotype turned up a few times. The V call is TRBV27, the J call TRBJ1-2; 9 bases match TRBD1. The CDR3 runs to 15 residues. Trimming took 0 bases from V and 8 from J; bases not matched to a gene: 7. Germline CDR1 and CDR2: MNHEY and SMNVEV (reference sequence). The CDR3 DNA reads as TGTGCCAGCAGTTTATCTTACCGGACAGGGGTCGGCTACACCTTC. Translated, it gives CASSLSYRTGVGYTF.

This chain links TRBV5-1 with TRBJ1-2, with a weak D call TRBD1 (5 bases). The CDR3 spans 18 residues. V lost 4 bases, J lost 5 bases, and 27 bases lay in between. Germline CDR1 and CDR2: SGHRS and YFSETQ. The CDR3 spells CASSLDYPQGPSLYGYTF. The CDR3, as DNA: TGCGCCAGCAGCCTCGACTATCCCCAGGGACCGTCGTTATATGGCTACACCTTC. Full variable domain (outside the CDR3, taken from reference TRBV5-1 and TRBJ1-2): KAGVTQTPRYLIKTRGQQVTLSCSPISGHRSVSWYQQTPGQGLQFLFEYFSETQRNKGNFPGRFSGRQFSNSRSEMNVSTLELGDSALYLCASSLDYPQGPSLYGYTFGSGTRLTVV.

The V and J genes are TRBV28 and TRBJ1-2; D remains unclear. V was cut by 4 bases and J by 0 bases, with 6 bases left in between. Germline assignment: CDR1 MDHEN and CDR2 SYDVKM. The CDR3 runs to 13 residues. CDR3 amino acids: CASSSATNYGYTF. The CDR3 DNA reads TGTGCCAGCAGTTCGGCCACTAACTATGGCTACACCTTC.

This clonotype is termed hyperexpanded. The CDR3 DNA is TGTGCCAGCAGTGTAGGGCCTCAGGTCGGGACCAGTCAGCCCCAGCATTTT. As protein: CASSVGPQVGTSQPQHF. The chain employs TRBV2 and TRBJ1-5; a possible D gene is TRBD1 (5 bases). CDR3 length: 17 amino acids. The V gene's germline CDR1 is SNHLY and CDR2 FYNNEI. Trimming cost V 4 bases and J 6 bases, with 22 bases left between them.

This clonotype was seen a handful of times. CDR3 residues: CASSSRASSYEQYF. The CDR3 bases are TGTGCCAGCAGCTCGAGGGCGAGCTCCTACGAGCAGTACTTC. The rearrangement links TRBV7-2 to TRBJ2-7, with D perhaps matching TRBD2 (5 bases). V was pared by 4 bases and J by 0 bases, with 10 bases between. Germline CDR1 is SGHTA and CDR2 is FQGNSA. The CDR3 sequence is 14 residues long.

The chain has TRBV3-1 and TRBJ2-3, with 13 bases lining up with TRBD2. Trimming removed 4 bases from V and 3 bases from J; junction bases left unmatched: 7. This CDR3 contains 17 residues. The V gene's germline CDR1 is LGHDT and CDR2 YNNKEL (reference sequence). The CDR3 region is CASSRLGLAGKTDTQYF. CDR3 sequence (DNA): TGTGCCAGCAGCCGGCTGGGACTAGCGGGAAAAACAGATACGCAGTATTTT.

The DNA of the CDR3 is TGTGCCAGCAGGCTAGCGGGAGCAGAGACCCAGTACTTC. Its translation is CASRLAGAETQYF. This chain joins TRBV28 and TRBJ2-5; 10 bases align to TRBD2. From germline, CDR1 is MDHEN and CDR2 SYDVKM. After removal of 6 bases from V and 4 bases from J, the junction contained 2 bases not matched to a gene. The CDR3 runs to 13 residues.

The rearrangement uses TRBV2 and TRBJ2-5; D unresolved. Germline CDR1 is SNHLY and CDR2 is FYNNEI. V was pared by 8 bases and J by 3 bases, with 4 bases between. This CDR3 contains 10 residues. The CDR3 is CASAEETQYF. The CDR3 region has the DNA TGTGCCAGCGCTGAAGAGACCCAGTACTTC. The full variable domain, with the rest looked up from reference TRBV2 and TRBJ2-5, is EPEVTQTPSHQVTQMGQEVILRCVPISNHLYFYWYRQILGQKVEFLVSFYNNEISEKSEIFDDQFSVERPDGSNFTLKIRSTKLEDSAMYFCASAEETQYFGPGTRLLVL.